This passage covers 30 T cell receptor beta chains from one sample sequenced in a study of low-dose radiotherapy and immunotherapy resistance in tumors. Both TCRalpha and TCRbeta chains were reverse transcribed with V-gene-specific primers. PCR amplification of the TCRs was performed with Phusion for 15 to 25 PCR cycles, and it relied on a constant-region primer together with a V-primer adapter. TCRdb reprocessed the reads with MiXCR, giving one entry per CDR3 protein. Found here are about 15,000 distinct CDR3 sequences, 60% of them singletons; the top ten hold roughly 7.1%. These receptors originate from a human donor with advanced metastatic prostate, ovarian, gallbladder or colorectal cancer (not recorded which). This table probably holds off-target reads from a library built for another chain.

This sequence joins TRBV10-3 and TRBJ2-6, with D possibly matching TRBD1 (6 bases). CDR3 size: 21 residues. Germline-derived CDR1 and CDR2 are ENHRY and SYGVKD. The germline V and J ends were trimmed by 7 bases and 0 bases, with 28 bases remaining between them. The CDR3 region is CAITLLIQGGQPRSGANVLTF. As DNA, the CDR3 is TGTGCCATCACCCTCCTAATTCAAGGGGGACAACCTCGCTCTGGGGCCAACGTCCTGACTTTC.

In this sample, this clonotype turned up once. The rearrangement uses TRBV6-1 and TRBJ2-5; tentative D call: TRBD1 (6 bases). V shed 5 bases and J shed 4 bases, with 8 bases lying between them. CDR1 is MNHNS and CDR2 is SASEGT in the germline V gene. This CDR3 region has 12 residues. Here the CDR3 reads CASSTQGETQYF. CDR3 in DNA: TGTGCCAGCAGTACACAGGGAGAGACCCAGTACTTC.

The rearrangement uses TRBV5-1 and TRBJ1-5; 9 bases match TRBD1. Per germline, CDR1 SGHRS and CDR2 YFSETQ. The CDR3 totals 14 residues. Trimming cost V 4 bases and J 4 bases; bases outside gene matches: 3. The CDR3 region has the DNA TGCGCCAGCAGCCCTGGGACAGGGAATCAGCCCCAGCATTTT. Protein sequence: CASSPGTGNQPQHF.

The chain has TRBV6-1 and TRBJ1-6, with TRBD1 as a possible D gene (5 bases). Trimming took 1 base from V and 13 from J, leaving 14 bases between them. The CDR3 loop spans 14 amino acids. Germline CDR1 MNHNS, CDR2 SASEGT. This CDR3 reads CASSEVRGDWPLHF. The CDR3 coding sequence is TGTGCCAGCAGTGAAGTTCGGGGCGACTGGCCCCTCCACTTT.

The chain employs TRBV4-3 and TRBJ2-1, with 10 bases that match TRBD1. The CDR3 spans 17 residues. Germline CDR1 is LGHNA and CDR2 is YSLEER. Trimming took 1 base from V and 0 from J; bases not matched to a gene: 3. CDR3: CASSQGTGGSSYNEQFF. Here the CDR3 DNA reads TGCGCCAGCAGCCAAGGGACAGGGGGGAGCTCCTACAATGAGCAGTTCTTC.

In regard to this clonotype: A read error may account for a junction end that differs from germline. V gene TRBV20-1 combines with J gene TRBJ1-1; tentatively, D is TRBD1 (5 bases). This CDR3 has 16 residues. Germline loops: CDR1 DFQATT, CDR2 SNEGSKA (reference sequence). The CDR3 DNA reads TGCAGGGCTAGAGGCCAGGGTAGATATCGTAGTACTGAAGCTTTCTTT. The encoded protein is CRARGQGRYRSTEAFF.

This clonotype was found a few times. The chain links TRBV28 to TRBJ2-3, with a weak D call TRBD2 (5 bases). The length of the CDR3 is 13 residues. The V gene's germline CDR1 is MDHEN and CDR2 SYDVKM. Trimming left V 6 bases short and J 6 bases short, with 13 bases between. The CDR3 is CASSPGPGDTQYF. DNA for the CDR3: TGTGCCAGCAGCCCCGGCCCGGGGGATACGCAGTATTTT.

This chain links TRBV10-3 with TRBJ2-1; weak D call: TRBD2 (5 bases). Germline V lookup: CDR1 ENHRY, CDR2 SYGVKD. This CDR3 region has 15 residues. The germline V and J ends were trimmed by 5 bases and 2 bases, with 13 bases remaining between them. CDR3 sequence (DNA): TGTGCCATCAGTACCTGGGAGTCCCCCTACAATGAGCAGTTCTTC. Translating gives CAISTWESPYNEQFF.

The chain has TRBV7-3 and TRBJ2-1; 10 bases map to TRBD2. CDR1 is SGHTA, CDR2 FQGTGA, per germline. This CDR3 contains 15 residues. V lost 2 bases, J lost 5 bases, and 3 bases stayed unmatched. CDR3 loop: CASSLLAGGNNEQFF. CDR3 coding DNA: TGTGCCAGCAGCTTATTAGCGGGAGGAAACAATGAGCAGTTCTTC.

The chain employs TRBV28 and TRBJ1-3, with D possibly being TRBD1 (5 bases). Germline CDR1 MDHEN, CDR2 SYDVKM. Trimming took 8 bases from V and 1 from J, leaving 18 bases between them. The CDR3 has 16 amino acids. As DNA, the CDR3 is TGTGCCAGCTCGGGACCGCCGGGGCCTTCTGGAAACACCATATATTTT. It specifies CASSGPPGPSGNTIYF.

The chain recombines TRBV6-5 with TRBJ1-2, with a tentative D call TRBD1 (6 bases). The CDR3 totals 13 residues. CDR1 MNHEY and CDR2 SVGAGI come from the germline V gene. Trimming left V 6 bases short and J 3 bases short, with 11 bases between. The CDR3 region has the DNA TGTGCCAGCAGAAACAGGGATTACTATGGCTACACCTTC. This gives the protein CASRNRDYYGYTF.

This clonotype was seen only a few times. The chain employs TRBV5-4 and TRBJ2-7; 8 bases are a match to TRBD2. CDR3 size: 15 residues. V lost 0 bases to trimming and J lost 4 bases; unmatched junction nucleotides: 6. CDR1 is SGHNT, CDR2 YYREEE, per germline (reference sequence). In DNA form, the CDR3 reads TGTGCCAGCAGCTTGGCCCAGGCGGGAGGTTACGAGCAGTACTTC. Its protein is CASSLAQAGGYEQYF. Full variable domain (rest looked up from reference TRBV5-4 and TRBJ2-7): ETGVTQSPTHLIKTRGQQVTLRCSSQSGHNTVSWYQQALGQGPQFIFQYYREEENGRGNFPPRFSGLQFPNYSSELNVNALELDDSALYLCASSLAQAGGYEQYFGPGTRLTVT.

The rearrangement joins TRBV11-2 to TRBJ2-5; D is possibly TRBD1 or TRBD2 (5 bases each). The CDR3 extends over 16 amino acids. Trimming took off 5 bases at V and 1 base at J, with 17 bases between the two ends. Germline CDR1 and CDR2: SGHAT and FQNNGV. The CDR3 region has the DNA TGTGCCAGCAGCCTTATAAATCTGGGACCCCAAGAGACCCAGTACTTC. Residues: CASSLINLGPQETQYF.

This clonotype is termed medium-sized. The J gene is TRBJ2-7, the V gene TRBV20-1; TRBD2 agrees at 10 bases. Germline CDR1 reads DFQATT; CDR2 reads SNEGSKA (reference sequence). The CDR3 covers 15 residues. Trimming cost V 2 bases and J 0 bases; bases outside gene matches: 4. The DNA for the CDR3 is TGCAGTGCTAGAAGACTAGCGGGCGACTCCTACGAGCAGTACTTC. As protein: CSARRLAGDSYEQYF.

This clonotype was seen a handful of times. The chain combines TRBV28 with TRBJ1-2; D gene ambiguous. Germline V gives CDR1 MDHEN, CDR2 SYDVKM. Deletions cut 3 bases from V and 7 bases from J, with 12 bases between. This CDR3 comprises 13 residues. The CDR3 sequence: CASSLAQSFGYTF. CDR3 in DNA: TGTGCCAGCAGTTTGGCACAGAGTTTTGGCTACACCTTC.

This clonotype was observed a few times. The chain carries TRBV28 and TRBJ2-7; D perhaps matches TRBD2 (7 bases). V was clipped by 6 bases and J by 2 bases, with 14 bases between them. The CDR3 consists of 14 residues. The V gene's germline CDR1 is MDHEN and CDR2 SYDVKM. CDR3 region: CASSLGGAPYEQYF. CDR3 nucleotide sequence: TGTGCCAGCAGCCTAGGGGGGGCCCCCTACGAGCAGTACTTC.

This clonotype occurred a few times. This chain connects TRBV28 to TRBJ2-1, with TRBD1 identical over 9 bases. V lost 5 bases, J lost 6 bases, and 8 bases stayed unmatched. Germline lookup yields CDR1 MDHEN and CDR2 SYDVKM. This CDR3 contains 15 residues. CDR3 region: CASSVRDRVINEQFF. CDR3 bases: TGTGCCAGCAGTGTCCGGGACAGGGTAATCAATGAGCAGTTCTTC. The full variable domain, completed using reference TRBV28 and TRBJ2-1, is DVKVTQSSRYLVKRTGEKVFLECVQDMDHENMFWYRQDPGLGLRLIYFSYDVKMKEKGDIPEGYSVSREKKERFSLILESASTNQTSMYLCASSVRDRVINEQFFGPGTRLTVL.

The rearrangement joins TRBV3-1 to TRBJ2-5; TRBD2 is a possible D gene (5 bases). This CDR3 spans 15 amino acids. V lost 3 bases and J lost 1, with 12 bases in between. Germline CDR1 reads LGHDT; CDR2 reads YNNKEL (reference sequence). The CDR3 spells CASSHGLLGQETQYF. CDR3 nucleotide sequence: TGTGCCAGCAGCCATGGCTTACTAGGCCAAGAGACCCAGTACTTC.

The rearrangement joins TRBV20-1 to TRBJ2-1, with D perhaps TRBD2 (6 bases). The CDR3 has 14 amino acids. Germline CDR1 DFQATT, CDR2 SNEGSKA (reference sequence). V was clipped by 3 bases and J by 6 bases, with 15 bases between them. In DNA form, the CDR3 reads TGCAGTGCTAGTCTGGCGGGAAAAAGCAATGAGCAGTTCTTC. Protein product: CSASLAGKSNEQFF.

This clonotype showed up just a few times. V gene TRBV6-1 combines with J gene TRBJ1-3, with D perhaps matching TRBD1 (6 bases). CDR3 size: 16 residues. From germline, CDR1 is MNHNS and CDR2 SASEGT. V shed 4 bases and J shed 0 bases, with 13 bases lying between them. In DNA form, the CDR3 reads TGTGCCAGCAGTGCGACAGGCTTCAGCTCTGGAAACACCATATATTTT. Protein product: CASSATGFSSGNTIYF.

This clonotype was counted only a few times. The chain is built from TRBV4-2 and TRBJ2-1; D unclear. V lost 0 bases and J 2 bases, leaving 11 bases between the germline ends. CDR1 and CDR2 from the germline V gene are LGHNA and YNFKEQ. The CDR3 sequence is 16 residues long. In DNA, the CDR3 is TGTGCCAGCAGCCAAGAAGCAGCTGCTACCTACAATGAGCAGTTCTTC. Encoded protein: CASSQEAAATYNEQFF.

In DNA form, the CDR3 reads TGTGCCAGCAGCACAGGGGTAAACTACGAGCAGTACTTC. Translating gives CASSTGVNYEQYF. This rearrangement joins TRBV7-9 to TRBJ2-7; 7 nucleotides agree with TRBD1. Trimming cost V 5 bases and J 3 bases; bases outside gene matches: 4. Germline CDR1 reads SEHNR; CDR2 reads FQNEAQ (reference sequence). The CDR3 consists of 13 residues.

This clonotype was counted a single time. The rearrangement links TRBV5-1 to TRBJ2-7; TRBD1 matches 10 bases. Germline CDR1 reads SGHRS; CDR2 reads YFSETQ. Trimming cost V 4 bases and J 2 bases; bases outside gene matches: 6. The CDR3 covers 15 residues. CDR3 coding DNA: TGCGCCAGCAGCGTGACAGGGGGCGGCACCTACGAGCAGTACTTC. This codes for CASSVTGGGTYEQYF.

This clonotype was counted a single time. This sequence joins TRBV12-3 or TRBV12-4 and TRBJ1-5; a possible D gene is TRBD1 (6 bases). Trimming pared 6 bases from V and 0 bases from J, leaving 15 bases between. The CDR3 runs to 16 residues. The CDR3 nucleotides are TGTGCCAGCAGCTACGGACAGATTTATAGCAATCAGCCCCAGCATTTT. Its protein is CASSYGQIYSNQPQHF.

This clonotype has a single count. This rearrangement joins TRBV28 to TRBJ1-5, with D possibly TRBD1 on 6 matching bases. There are 16 residues in the CDR3. In germline, CDR1 is MDHEN, CDR2 SYDVKM. Deletions cut 3 bases from V and 0 bases from J, with 12 bases between. The CDR3 reads CASSLYRVYSNQPQHF. The CDR3 bases are TGTGCCAGCAGTTTGTACAGGGTATATAGCAATCAGCCCCAGCATTTT.

The chain combines TRBV29-1 with TRBJ1-5; 10 bases fit TRBD1. This CDR3 region has 13 residues. The V segment lost 6 bases and the J segment 6 bases; nucleotides outside the gene matches: 5. Germline assignment: CDR1 SQVTM and CDR2 ANQGSEA. The CDR3, as DNA: TGCAGCGTCGGGACAGGGGTCGGTCAGCCCCAGCATTTT. It yields the protein CSVGTGVGQPQHF.

This clonotype was observed a handful of times. The chain employs TRBV28 and TRBJ1-2; TRBD1 is a possible D gene (5 bases). CDR3 length: 15 amino acids. Trimming took 3 bases from V and 6 from J, leaving 17 bases between them. Germline values: CDR1 MDHEN, CDR2 SYDVKM. The CDR3 sequence: CASSFTSRGLNGYTF. The CDR3 bases are TGTGCCAGCAGTTTTACGTCTAGGGGTTTAAATGGCTACACCTTC.

The rearrangement links TRBV28 to TRBJ1-1, with D hard to call. CDR3 length equals 17 residues. The germline V and J ends were trimmed by 6 bases and 4 bases, with 24 bases remaining between them. Germline V CDR1 and CDR2: MDHEN, SYDVKM. The CDR3 sequence: CASSPGSRREMATEAFF. The DNA for the CDR3 is TGTGCCAGCAGCCCTGGTTCAAGGAGGGAAATGGCCACTGAAGCTTTCTTT.

The chain joins TRBV5-8 to TRBJ2-1, with 10 bases matching TRBD1. Trimming removed 3 bases from V and 9 bases from J; junction bases left unmatched: 12. CDR3 length: 16 residues. The V gene's germline CDR1 is SGHTS and CDR2 YDEGEE. The CDR3 loop reads CASSSGQGRGEREQFF. In DNA, the CDR3 is TGTGCCAGCAGCTCGGGACAGGGGCGCGGAGAACGTGAGCAGTTCTTC. The variable domain in full, with the rest retrieved from reference TRBV5-8 and TRBJ2-1, is EAGVTQSPTHLIKTRGQQATLRCSPISGHTSVYWYQQALGLGLQFLLWYDEGEERNRGNFPPRFSGRQFPNYSSELNVNALELEDSALYLCASSSGQGRGEREQFFGPGTRLTVL.

This clonotype has only a few counts. The chain carries TRBV5-1 and TRBJ2-2; the D is unclear. CDR1 is SGHRS and CDR2 is YFSETQ in the germline V gene. Trimming left V 4 bases short and J 0 bases short, with 19 bases between. This CDR3 spans 18 amino acids. The CDR3 sequence is CASSLNPIALTNTGELFF. In nucleotides, the CDR3 is TGCGCCAGCAGCCTCAACCCGATTGCGTTAACGAACACCGGGGAGCTGTTTTTT. The variable domain in full, completed from reference TRBV5-1 and TRBJ2-2, reads KAGVTQTPRYLIKTRGQQVTLSCSPISGHRSVSWYQQTPGQGLQFLFEYFSETQRNKGNFPGRFSGRQFSNSRSEMNVSTLELGDSALYLCASSLNPIALTNTGELFFGEGSRLTVL.